Listed here is a single T cell receptor (beta chain). The antigen remains undetermined. Trimming took 3 bases from V and 6 from J; bases not matched to a gene: 2. Germline lookup yields CDR1 KGHSH and CDR2 LQKENI. CDR3 length: 12 residues. All donors participated as healthy donors of bone marrow. This sample was taken from a study of cytomegalovirus exposure and HLA in healthy donors. On the study more broadly: In an earlier analysis, 95 million to 140 million unique TCR beta sequences were found from some 180 million T cells. Some 85 million unique TCRs from HLA-typed donors were held in an early data release. Study results and limitations: In the analysis, some V segments, TRBV6-2 and TRBV6-3 included, were excluded as indistinguishable.

PCR employed 60 Vbeta and 13 Jbeta primers. Method: immunoSEQ multiplex PCR; TCRdb's copy keeps in-frame clones and lacks some. The sample records some 130,000 clones, around 78% being singletons. The sequenced sample consisted of PBMCs. The TCR comes from a man between 35 and 55 years old in good health and CMV-seronegative. The chain is built from TRBV18 and TRBJ2-7; 7 bases align to TRBD1. CDR3 residues: CASSPDRVEQYF. For the CDR3, the DNA is TGTGCCAGCTCACCCGACAGGGTCGAGCAGTACTTC. The variable domain in full, with the rest retrieved from reference TRBV18 and TRBJ2-7, is NAGVMQNPRHLVRRRGQEARLRCSPMKGHSHVYWYRQLPEEGLKFMVYLQKENIIDESGMPKERFSAEFPKEGPSILRIQQVVRGDSAAYFCASSPDRVEQYFGPGTRLTVT.